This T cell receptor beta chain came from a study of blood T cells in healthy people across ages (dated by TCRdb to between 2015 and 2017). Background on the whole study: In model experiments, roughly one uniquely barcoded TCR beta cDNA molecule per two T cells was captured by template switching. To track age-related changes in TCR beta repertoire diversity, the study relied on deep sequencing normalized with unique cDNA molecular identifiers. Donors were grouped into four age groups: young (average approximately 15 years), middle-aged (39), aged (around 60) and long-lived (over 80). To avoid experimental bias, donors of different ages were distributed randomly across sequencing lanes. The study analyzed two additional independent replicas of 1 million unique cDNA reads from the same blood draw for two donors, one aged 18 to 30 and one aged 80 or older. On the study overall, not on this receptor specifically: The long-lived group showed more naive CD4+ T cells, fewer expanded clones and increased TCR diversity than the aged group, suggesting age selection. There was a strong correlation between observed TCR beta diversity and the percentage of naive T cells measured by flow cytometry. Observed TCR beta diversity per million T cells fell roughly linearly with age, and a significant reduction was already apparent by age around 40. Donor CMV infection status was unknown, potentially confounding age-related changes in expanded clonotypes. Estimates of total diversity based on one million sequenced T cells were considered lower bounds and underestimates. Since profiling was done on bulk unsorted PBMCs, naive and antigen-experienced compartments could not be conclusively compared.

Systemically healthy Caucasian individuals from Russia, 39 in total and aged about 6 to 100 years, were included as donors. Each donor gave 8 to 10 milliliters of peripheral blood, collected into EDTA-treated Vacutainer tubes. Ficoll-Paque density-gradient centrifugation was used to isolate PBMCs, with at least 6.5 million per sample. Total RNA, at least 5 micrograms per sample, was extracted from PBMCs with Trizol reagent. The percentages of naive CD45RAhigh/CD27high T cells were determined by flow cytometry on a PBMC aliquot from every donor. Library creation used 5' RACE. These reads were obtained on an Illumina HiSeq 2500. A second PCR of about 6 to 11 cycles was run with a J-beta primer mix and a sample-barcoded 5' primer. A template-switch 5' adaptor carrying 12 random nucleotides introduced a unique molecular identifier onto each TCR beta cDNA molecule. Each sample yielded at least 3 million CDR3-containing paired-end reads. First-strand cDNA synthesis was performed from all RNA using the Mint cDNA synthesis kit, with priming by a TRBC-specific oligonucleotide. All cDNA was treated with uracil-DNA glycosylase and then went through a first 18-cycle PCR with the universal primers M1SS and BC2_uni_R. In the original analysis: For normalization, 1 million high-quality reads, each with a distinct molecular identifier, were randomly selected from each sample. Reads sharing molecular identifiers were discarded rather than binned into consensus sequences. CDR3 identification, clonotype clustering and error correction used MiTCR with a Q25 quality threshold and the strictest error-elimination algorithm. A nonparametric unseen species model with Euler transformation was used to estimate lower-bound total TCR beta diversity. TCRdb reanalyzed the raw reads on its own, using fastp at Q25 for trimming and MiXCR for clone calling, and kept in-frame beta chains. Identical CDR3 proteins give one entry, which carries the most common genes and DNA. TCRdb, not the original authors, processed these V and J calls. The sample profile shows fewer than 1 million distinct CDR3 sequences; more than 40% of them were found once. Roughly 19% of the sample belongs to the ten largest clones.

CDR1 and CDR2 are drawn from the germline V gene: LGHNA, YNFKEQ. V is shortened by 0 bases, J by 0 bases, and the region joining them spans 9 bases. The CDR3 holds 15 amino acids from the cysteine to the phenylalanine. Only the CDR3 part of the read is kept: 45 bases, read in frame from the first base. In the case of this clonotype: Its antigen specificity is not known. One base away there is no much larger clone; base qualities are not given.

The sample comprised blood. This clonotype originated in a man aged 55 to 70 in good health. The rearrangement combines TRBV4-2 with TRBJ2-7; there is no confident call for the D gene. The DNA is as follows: TGTGCCAGCAGCCAAGATGCGTCCCCCTCCTACGAGCAGTACTTC. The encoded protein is CASSQDASPSYEQYF.